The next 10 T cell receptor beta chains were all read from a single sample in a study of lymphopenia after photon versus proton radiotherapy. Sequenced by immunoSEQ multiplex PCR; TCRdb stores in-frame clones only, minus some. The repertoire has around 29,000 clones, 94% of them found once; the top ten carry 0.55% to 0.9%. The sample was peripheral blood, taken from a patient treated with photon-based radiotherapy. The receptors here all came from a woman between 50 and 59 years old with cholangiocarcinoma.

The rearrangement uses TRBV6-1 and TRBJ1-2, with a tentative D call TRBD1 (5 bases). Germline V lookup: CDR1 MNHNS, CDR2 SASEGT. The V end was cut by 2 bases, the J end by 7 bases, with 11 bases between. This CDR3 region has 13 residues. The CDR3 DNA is TGTGCCAGCAGTGAATCAGGGCGGTCTGGCTACACCTTC. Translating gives CASSESGRSGYTF.

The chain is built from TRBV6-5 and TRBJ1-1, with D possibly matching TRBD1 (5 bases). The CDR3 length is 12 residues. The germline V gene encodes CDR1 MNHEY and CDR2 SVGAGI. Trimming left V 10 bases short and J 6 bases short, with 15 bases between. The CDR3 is CATQPQGAEAFF. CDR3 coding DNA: TGTGCCACCCAACCGCAGGGAGCTGAAGCTTTCTTT.

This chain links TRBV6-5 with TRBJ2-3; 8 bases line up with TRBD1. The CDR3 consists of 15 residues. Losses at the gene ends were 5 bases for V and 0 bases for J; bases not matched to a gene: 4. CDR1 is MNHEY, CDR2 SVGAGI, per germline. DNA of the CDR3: TGTGCCAGCAGTCGGGACAGGAGGAGCACAGATACGCAGTATTTT. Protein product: CASSRDRRSTDTQYF.

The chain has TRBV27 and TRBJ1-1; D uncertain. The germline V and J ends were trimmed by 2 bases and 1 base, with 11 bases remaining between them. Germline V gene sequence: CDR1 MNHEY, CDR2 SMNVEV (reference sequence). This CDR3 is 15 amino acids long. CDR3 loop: CASSLANGRNTEAFF. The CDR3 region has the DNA TGTGCCAGCAGTTTAGCCAACGGACGGAACACTGAAGCTTTCTTT.

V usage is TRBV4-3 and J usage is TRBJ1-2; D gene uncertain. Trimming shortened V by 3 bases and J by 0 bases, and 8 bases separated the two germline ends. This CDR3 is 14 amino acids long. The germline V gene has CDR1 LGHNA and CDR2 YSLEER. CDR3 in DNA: TGCGCCAGCAGCCATAATCAAGCTAACTATGGCTACACCTTC. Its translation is CASSHNQANYGYTF.

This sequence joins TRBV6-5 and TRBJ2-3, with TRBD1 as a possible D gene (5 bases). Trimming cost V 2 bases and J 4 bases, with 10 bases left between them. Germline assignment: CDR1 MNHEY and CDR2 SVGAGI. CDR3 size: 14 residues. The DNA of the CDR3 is TGTGCCAGCAGTTACCCCTACAGGCCAGATACGCAGTATTTT. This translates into CASSYPYRPDTQYF.

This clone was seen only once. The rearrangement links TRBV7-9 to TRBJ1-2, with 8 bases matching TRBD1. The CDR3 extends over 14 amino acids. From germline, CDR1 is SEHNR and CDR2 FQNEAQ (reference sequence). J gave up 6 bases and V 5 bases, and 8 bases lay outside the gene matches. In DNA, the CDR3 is TGTGCCAGCAGCCACAACGGACAGGGCAATGGCTACACCTTC. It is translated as CASSHNGQGNGYTF.

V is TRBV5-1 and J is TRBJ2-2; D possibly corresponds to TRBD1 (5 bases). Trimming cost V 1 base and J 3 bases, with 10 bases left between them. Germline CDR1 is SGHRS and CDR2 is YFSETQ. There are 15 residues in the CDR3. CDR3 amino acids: CASSLYPRDTGELFF. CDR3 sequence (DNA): TGCGCCAGCAGCTTGTACCCCAGGGACACCGGGGAGCTGTTTTTT.

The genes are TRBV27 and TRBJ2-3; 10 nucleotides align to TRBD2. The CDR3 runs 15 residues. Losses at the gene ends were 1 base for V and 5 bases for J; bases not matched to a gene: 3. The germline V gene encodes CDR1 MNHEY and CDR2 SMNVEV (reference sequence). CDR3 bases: TGTGCCAGCAGTTTATACCTAGCGGGGGTAGATACGCAGTATTTT. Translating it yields CASSLYLAGVDTQYF.

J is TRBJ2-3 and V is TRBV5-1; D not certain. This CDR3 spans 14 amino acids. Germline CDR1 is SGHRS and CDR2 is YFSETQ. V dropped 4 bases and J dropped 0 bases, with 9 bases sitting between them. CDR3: CASSLSTSTDTQYF. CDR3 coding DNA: TGCGCCAGCAGCCTTTCGACTAGCACAGATACGCAGTATTTT.